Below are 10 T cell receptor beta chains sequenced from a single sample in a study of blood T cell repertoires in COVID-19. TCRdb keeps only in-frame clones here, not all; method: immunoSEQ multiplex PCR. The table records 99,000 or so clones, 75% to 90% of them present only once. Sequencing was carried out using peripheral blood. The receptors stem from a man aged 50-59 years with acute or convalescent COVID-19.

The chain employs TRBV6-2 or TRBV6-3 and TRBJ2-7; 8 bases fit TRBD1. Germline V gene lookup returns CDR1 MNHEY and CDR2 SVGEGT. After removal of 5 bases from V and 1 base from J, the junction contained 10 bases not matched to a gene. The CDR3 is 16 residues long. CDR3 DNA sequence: TGTGCCAGCAGTCCCGAACTAACAGGGGGATCCTACGAGCAGTACTTC. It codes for CASSPELTGGSYEQYF.

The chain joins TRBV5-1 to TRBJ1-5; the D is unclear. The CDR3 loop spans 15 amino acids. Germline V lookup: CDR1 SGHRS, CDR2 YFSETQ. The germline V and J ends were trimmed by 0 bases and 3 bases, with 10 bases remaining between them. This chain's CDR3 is CASSLVGDYNQPQHF. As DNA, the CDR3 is TGCGCCAGCAGCTTGGTCGGGGATTACAATCAGCCCCAGCATTTT.

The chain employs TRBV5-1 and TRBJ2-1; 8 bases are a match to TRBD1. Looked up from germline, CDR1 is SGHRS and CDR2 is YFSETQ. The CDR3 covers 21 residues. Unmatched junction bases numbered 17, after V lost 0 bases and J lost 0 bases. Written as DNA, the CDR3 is TGCGCCAGCAGCTTGGGTCAGACAGGGGCCGTCTTTTTACCCTCCTACAATGAGCAGTTCTTC. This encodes CASSLGQTGAVFLPSYNEQFF. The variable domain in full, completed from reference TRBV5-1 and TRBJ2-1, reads KAGVTQTPRYLIKTRGQQVTLSCSPISGHRSVSWYQQTPGQGLQFLFEYFSETQRNKGNFPGRFSGRQFSNSRSEMNVSTLELGDSALYLCASSLGQTGAVFLPSYNEQFFGPGTRLTVL.

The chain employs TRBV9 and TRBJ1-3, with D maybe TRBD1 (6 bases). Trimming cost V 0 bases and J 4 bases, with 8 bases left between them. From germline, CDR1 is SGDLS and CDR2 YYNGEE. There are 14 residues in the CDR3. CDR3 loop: CASSVAGTGNTIYF. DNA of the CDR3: TGTGCCAGCAGCGTAGCAGGGACAGGAAACACCATATATTTT.

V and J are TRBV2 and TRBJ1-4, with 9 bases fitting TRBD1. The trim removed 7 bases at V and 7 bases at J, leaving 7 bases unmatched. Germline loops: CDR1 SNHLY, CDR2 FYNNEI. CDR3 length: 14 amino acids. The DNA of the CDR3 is TGTGCCAGCACCACACAGGGGGCTGGTGAAAAACTGTTTTTT. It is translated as CASTTQGAGEKLFF.

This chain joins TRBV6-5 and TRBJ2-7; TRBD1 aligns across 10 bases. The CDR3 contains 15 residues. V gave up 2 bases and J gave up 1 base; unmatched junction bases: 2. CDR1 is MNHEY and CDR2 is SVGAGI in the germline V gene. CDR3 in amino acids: CASSYRDRGSYEQYF. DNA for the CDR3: TGTGCCAGCAGTTACCGGGACAGGGGATCCTACGAGCAGTACTTC.

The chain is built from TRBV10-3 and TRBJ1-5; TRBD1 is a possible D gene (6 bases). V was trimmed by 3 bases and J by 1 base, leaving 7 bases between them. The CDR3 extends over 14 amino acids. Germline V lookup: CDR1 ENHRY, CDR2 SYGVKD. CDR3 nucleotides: TGTGCCATCAGTGACAGGGGAAGCAATCAGCCCCAGCATTTT. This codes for CAISDRGSNQPQHF.

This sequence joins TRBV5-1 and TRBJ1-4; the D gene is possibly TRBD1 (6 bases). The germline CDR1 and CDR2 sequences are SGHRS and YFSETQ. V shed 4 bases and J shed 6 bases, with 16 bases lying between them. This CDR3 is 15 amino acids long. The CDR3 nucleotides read TGCGCCAGCAGCCCAACAGGGAAAATCTATGAAAAACTGTTTTTT. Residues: CASSPTGKIYEKLFF.

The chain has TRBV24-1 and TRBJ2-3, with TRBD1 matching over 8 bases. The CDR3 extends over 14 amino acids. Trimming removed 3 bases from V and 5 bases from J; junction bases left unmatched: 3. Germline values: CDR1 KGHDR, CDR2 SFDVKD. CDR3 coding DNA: TGTGCCACCAGTGATACGACAGGGGTAGATACGCAGTATTTT. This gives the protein CATSDTTGVDTQYF.

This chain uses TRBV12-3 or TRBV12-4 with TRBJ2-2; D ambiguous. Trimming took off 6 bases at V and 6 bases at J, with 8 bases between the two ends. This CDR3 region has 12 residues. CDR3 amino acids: CASRRTAGELFF. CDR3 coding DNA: TGTGCCAGCAGACGAACGGCCGGGGAGCTGTTTTTT.